This is a list of T cell receptor beta chains from one sample in a study of CD8 T cells in ankylosing spondylitis. TCRdb recomputed calls from the 5' RACE reads with MiXCR, one row per CDR3 protein. The repertoire includes about 210,000 distinct CDR3 sequences, around 6.6% of them detected once, and 12% to 15% sits in the top ten. Material: blood, either unsorted or a sorted T cell fraction (not recorded which). These receptors were obtained from a male donor with ankylosing spondylitis. The CDR3 runs from the conserved cysteine through the conserved F or W. Fields, in order: CDR3 protein, J gene, V gene, clone size. The size field is filled for only some rows; it gives once, few, many or a size class.

CDR3 protein: CASSQRGEETQYF
J gene: TRBJ2-5
V gene: TRBV6-1
clone size: few

CDR3 protein: CASSPLQGEKLFF
J gene: TRBJ1-4
V gene: TRBV7-9
clone size: .

CDR3 protein: CASSHKKRDSDYSGTNVLTF
J gene: TRBJ2-6
V gene: TRBV28
clone size: few

CDR3 protein: CASSLGQGPEQFF
J gene: TRBJ2-1
V gene: TRBV12-3/TRBV12-4
clone size: .

CDR3 protein: CSVATGANTQYF
J gene: TRBJ2-3
V gene: TRBV29-1
clone size: many

CDR3 protein: CASSPLTMSTDTQYF
J gene: TRBJ2-3
V gene: TRBV18
clone size: few

CDR3 protein: CASSSGQRSSYEQYF
J gene: TRBJ2-7
V gene: TRBV5-1
clone size: many

CDR3 protein: CASSPVGGSPLHF
J gene: TRBJ1-6
V gene: TRBV13
clone size: few

CDR3 protein: CASSLGADSYNEQFF
J gene: TRBJ2-1
V gene: TRBV5-6
clone size: many

CDR3 protein: CASSFVPNTGELFF
J gene: TRBJ2-2
V gene: TRBV5-1
clone size: many

CDR3 protein: CASSQPSRAYEQYF
J gene: TRBJ2-7
V gene: TRBV4-1
clone size: many

CDR3 protein: CASSVGGQAHEAFF
J gene: TRBJ1-1
V gene: TRBV9
clone size: few

CDR3 protein: CASSYYGVRTSYEQYF
J gene: TRBJ2-7
V gene: TRBV6-2/TRBV6-3
clone size: many

CDR3 protein: CASSAGVGYEQYF
J gene: TRBJ2-7
V gene: TRBV12-3/TRBV12-4
clone size: .

CDR3 protein: CCASFRRLAGIVNEQFF
J gene: TRBJ2-1
V gene: TRBV20-1
clone size: few

CDR3 protein: CASSPLISDRNQPQHF
J gene: TRBJ1-5
V gene: TRBV28
clone size: many

CDR3 protein: CASSPELAAPGNEQYF
J gene: TRBJ2-7
V gene: TRBV9
clone size: many

CDR3 protein: CASSYEGGPSYEQFF
J gene: TRBJ2-1
V gene: TRBV6-2/TRBV6-3
clone size: once

CDR3 protein: CATSGGASGANVLTF
J gene: TRBJ2-6
V gene: TRBV24-1
clone size: few

CDR3 protein: CASSVDRPDTQYF
J gene: TRBJ2-3
V gene: TRBV9
clone size: many

CDR3 protein: CASSHRAKLDGTEAFF
J gene: TRBJ1-1
V gene: TRBV3-1
clone size: many

CDR3 protein: CASSYKRVEKLFF
J gene: TRBJ1-4
V gene: TRBV28
clone size: many

CDR3 protein: CASSVDLAEDTQYF
J gene: TRBJ2-3
V gene: TRBV9
clone size: many

CDR3 protein: CASSFGTGYEQFF
J gene: TRBJ2-1
V gene: TRBV6-5
clone size: many